Shown below are 30 T cell receptor beta chains from a single sample sequenced in a study of cytomegalovirus exposure and HLA in healthy donors. Sequencing used immunoSEQ multiplex PCR; TCRdb keeps in-frame clones, though not all of them. The sample lists 300,000 to 350,000 clones; 88% were seen once. Sequencing was performed on PBMCs. Every receptor here comes from a man in his thirties or forties in good health and CMV-seronegative.

This clone was recorded once. This sequence joins TRBV6-5 and TRBJ1-5, with D possibly TRBD1 on 6 matching bases. Germline loops: CDR1 MNHEY, CDR2 SVGAGI. Trimming took 5 bases from V and 2 from J, leaving 13 bases between them. This CDR3 is 15 amino acids long. CDR3 coding DNA: TGTGCCAGCAGTACTCAGGGGTTAGGCAATCAGCCCCAGCATTTT. Translation gives CASSTQGLGNQPQHF.

The chain has TRBV5-4 and TRBJ2-5; TRBD2 is a possible D gene (6 bases). The CDR3 runs 16 residues. CDR1 is SGHNT and CDR2 is YYREEE in the germline V gene (reference sequence). The V end lost 4 bases, the J end lost 5 bases, and 21 bases lay between the germline ends. CDR3 amino acids: CASSLTEGTGRETQYF. In DNA form, the CDR3 reads TGTGCCAGCAGCCTAACGGAGGGAACGGGCCGCGAGACCCAGTACTTC.

V is TRBV25-1 and J is TRBJ2-5, with a tentative D call TRBD1 (5 bases). The CDR3 sequence is 14 residues long. Germline CDR1 is MGHDK and CDR2 is SYGVNS. V was shortened by 5 bases and J by 4 bases, with 14 bases between the two germline ends. CDR3 protein: CASSNLEQGETQYF. CDR3 nucleotides: TGTGCCAGCAGTAACCTCGAGCAGGGAGAGACCCAGTACTTC. Complete variable domain (other parts from reference TRBV25-1 and TRBJ2-5): EADIYQTPRYLVIGTGKKITLECSQTMGHDKMYWYQQDPGMELHLIHYSYGVNSTEKGDLSSESTVSRIRTEHFPLTLESARPSHTSQYLCASSNLEQGETQYFGPGTRLLVL.

In nucleotides, the CDR3 is TGTGCCTCGATGCAGACAGGCCTCTCCTACGAGCAGTACTTC. Its protein product is CASMQTGLSYEQYF. The rearrangement joins TRBV19 to TRBJ2-7; D might be TRBD1 (6 bases). The CDR3 loop spans 14 amino acids. Germline-derived CDR1 and CDR2 are LNHDA and SQIVND (reference sequence). Trimming took 11 bases from V and 0 from J, leaving 17 bases between them. Complete variable domain (other parts from reference TRBV19 and TRBJ2-7): DGGITQSPKYLFRKEGQNVTLSCEQNLNHDAMYWYRQDPGQGLRLIYYSQIVNDFQKGDIAEGYSVSREKKESFPLTVTSAQKNPTAFYLCASMQTGLSYEQYFGPGTRLTVT.

The chain uses TRBV11-2 and TRBJ2-7; D unresolved. CDR3 size: 12 residues. Trimming shortened V by 3 bases and J by 4 bases, and 7 bases separated the two germline ends. From germline, CDR1 is SGHAT and CDR2 FQNNGV. The CDR3 DNA sequence: TGTGCCAGCAGCTTTAACTTATACGAGCAGTACTTC. Translating it yields CASSFNLYEQYF.

The chain is built from TRBV13 and TRBJ1-1; unclear D gene. CDR3 size: 12 residues. CDR1 and CDR2 (germline): PRHDT, FYEKMQ (reference sequence). Trimming took off 5 bases at V and 4 bases at J, with 8 bases between the two ends. The CDR3 DNA sequence: TGTGCCAGCAGCCTCGAGGGCACTGAAGCTTTCTTT. Translating gives CASSLEGTEAFF.

CDR3: CASSPVAGGGEKLFF. CDR3 coding DNA: TGTGCCAGCAGCCCTGTGGCAGGGGGCGGTGAAAAACTGTTTTTT. This chain uses TRBV7-8 with TRBJ1-4; 8 positions match TRBD1. This CDR3 is 15 amino acids long. Germline V CDR1 and CDR2: SGHVS, FQNEAQ. J was trimmed by 7 bases and V by 5 bases; bases with no gene match: 9.

The CDR3 sequence is CASSLAGAEQYF. In DNA form, the CDR3 reads TGTGCCAGCAGCTTAGCAGGGGCAGAGCAGTACTTC. The V call is TRBV11-2, the J call TRBJ2-7; D possibly corresponds to TRBD1 (6 bases). The CDR3 is 12 amino acids. The V gene lost 1 base and the J gene lost 7 bases, with 8 bases spanning the gap. Germline CDR1 reads SGHAT; CDR2 reads FQNNGV.

The CDR3 loop reads CASSAPGRNQPQHF. CDR3 coding DNA: TGTGCCAGTAGTGCCCCGGGGAGAAATCAGCCCCAGCATTTT. The rearrangement joins TRBV19 to TRBJ1-5, with D uncertain. The CDR3 covers 14 residues. Germline CDR1 and CDR2: LNHDA and SQIVND (reference sequence). The germline V and J ends were trimmed by 5 bases and 4 bases, with 12 bases remaining between them.

The V gene is TRBV7-9, the J gene TRBJ2-7; possibly TRBD1 for D (5 bases). Trimming stripped 1 base from V and 4 bases from J, with 14 bases between. Germline assignment: CDR1 SEHNR and CDR2 FQNEAQ (reference sequence). The CDR3 length is 15 residues. CDR3 sequence reads: CASSLVGQAGYEQYF. The DNA of the CDR3 is TGTGCCAGCAGCTTAGTAGGCCAGGCAGGGTACGAGCAGTACTTC. The full variable domain, in which reference TRBV7-9 and TRBJ2-7 provide the parts outside the CDR3, is DTGVSQNPRHKITKRGQNVTFRCDPISEHNRLYWYRQTLGQGPEFLTYFQNEAQLEKSRLLSDRFSAERPKGSFSTLEIQRTEQGDSAMYLCASSLVGQAGYEQYFGPGTRLTVT.

The chain joins TRBV11-3 to TRBJ1-6; TRBD1 might be the D (6 bases). The length of the CDR3 is 14 residues. V lost 4 bases and J 7 bases, leaving 11 bases between the germline ends. CDR1 and CDR2 from the germline V gene are SGHNT and YENEEA. CDR3 in DNA: TGTGCCAGCAGCTCCCGGGACAAGAATTCACCCCTCCACTTT. It encodes CASSSRDKNSPLHF. The variable domain in full, completed from reference TRBV11-3 and TRBJ1-6, reads EAGVVQSPRYKIIEKKQPVAFWCNPISGHNTLYWYLQNLGQGPELLIRYENEEAVDDSQLPKDRFSAERLKGVDSTLKIQPAELGDSAVYLCASSSRDKNSPLHFGNGTRLTVT.

Turning to this clone: The sample holds other DNA sequences that translate to the same CDR3. V and J are TRBV5-1 and TRBJ2-1; 10 bases agree with TRBD2. This CDR3 is 16 amino acids long. CDR1 and CDR2 (germline): SGHRS, YFSETQ. With V trimmed by 0 bases and J by 3 bases, 3 bases remained unmatched. As DNA, the CDR3 is TGCGCCAGCAGCTTGGTAGCGGGGGGACTCTACAATGAGCAGTTCTTC. The encoded protein is CASSLVAGGLYNEQFF.

V gene TRBV6-5 combines with J gene TRBJ1-2; possibly TRBD1 for D (5 bases). CDR1 and CDR2 (germline): MNHEY, SVGAGI. V gave up 0 bases and J gave up 9 bases, with 20 bases separating them. The CDR3 extends over 16 amino acids. In DNA form, the CDR3 reads TGTGCCAGCAGTTACTCAAGGGACTCAAGATTAGAGCGCTACACCTTC. This codes for CASSYSRDSRLERYTF.

The V gene is TRBV5-1, the J gene TRBJ1-2; tentatively, D is TRBD1 (5 bases). Between the trimmed V and J ends, which lost 0 bases and 8 bases, there was a span of 8 bases. The germline CDR1 and CDR2 sequences are SGHRS and YFSETQ. The CDR3 has 12 amino acids. The chain's CDR3 is CASSLGGGGYTF. CDR3 bases: TGCGCCAGCAGCTTGGGGGGCGGCGGCTACACCTTC.

Only a few counts were recorded for this clone. The V call is TRBV19, the J call TRBJ2-7, with a tentative D call TRBD2 (5 bases). The V end lost 0 bases, the J end lost 6 bases, and 9 bases lay between the germline ends. The CDR3 extends over 13 amino acids. CDR1 LNHDA and CDR2 SQIVND come from the germline V gene (reference sequence). CDR3 loop: CASSIERRSEQYF. The CDR3 DNA follows: TGTGCCAGTAGTATAGAGCGGAGGTCCGAGCAGTACTTC.

The rearrangement joins TRBV27 to TRBJ1-2, with D hard to call. The CDR3 totals 15 residues. The ends were cut back, 2 bases at V and 4 bases at J, with 14 bases in the middle. Germline V gene data show CDR1 as MNHEY and CDR2 as SMNVEV (reference sequence). The CDR3 here is CASSLGLSPSYGYTF. The CDR3 nucleotides read TGTGCCAGCAGTTTAGGCCTCAGTCCCTCCTATGGCTACACCTTC.

The table lists this clone with a few counts. J is TRBJ2-7 and V is TRBV7-9; TRBD1 matches 8 bases. The CDR3 covers 14 residues. The trim removed 5 bases at V and 5 bases at J, leaving 8 bases unmatched. In germline, CDR1 is SEHNR, CDR2 FQNEAQ (reference sequence). CDR3 DNA: TGTGCCAGCAGCCCCCGGACAGGGTTAAACGAGCAGTACTTC. It yields the protein CASSPRTGLNEQYF.

This chain joins TRBV10-3 and TRBJ1-6, with D possibly being TRBD1 (6 bases). CDR3 length equals 17 residues. Germline V CDR1 and CDR2: ENHRY, SYGVKD. V lost 2 bases to trimming and J lost 0 bases, with 11 bases between them. This chain's CDR3 is CAISEDRRSSYNSPLHF. The CDR3, as DNA: TGTGCCATCAGTGAGGACAGGCGGAGCTCCTATAATTCACCCCTCCACTTT.

This clone has just a few counts. The chain combines TRBV19 with TRBJ1-5; D is uncertain. Trimming cost V 4 bases and J 4 bases, with 5 bases left between them. Germline assignment: CDR1 LNHDA and CDR2 SQIVND (reference sequence). This CDR3 comprises 12 residues. CDR3 residues: CASSTRNQPQHF. In nucleotides, the CDR3 is TGTGCCAGTAGTACCAGGAATCAGCCCCAGCATTTT.

The gene calls are TRBV29-1 and TRBJ2-1, with 7 bases lining up with TRBD2. Germline V gene sequence: CDR1 SQVTM, CDR2 ANQGSEA. V lost 2 bases and J lost 2; bases outside the gene matches: 21. The CDR3 runs 20 residues. The CDR3 is CSVESSRLAAPKRTYNEQFF. CDR3 bases: TGCAGCGTTGAAAGTTCCAGGCTAGCGGCCCCTAAGCGGACCTACAATGAGCAGTTCTTC.

The genes are TRBV4-2 and TRBJ2-2; TRBD2 aligns across 14 bases. This CDR3 spans 17 amino acids. Per the germline V gene, CDR1 is LGHNA and CDR2 is YNFKEQ. Trimming cost V 2 bases and J 7 bases; bases outside gene matches: 6. The CDR3 protein is CASSQRLAGGQVGELFF. In nucleotides, the CDR3 is TGTGCCAGCAGCCAACGACTAGCGGGGGGGCAGGTCGGGGAGCTGTTTTTT.

The J gene is TRBJ1-2, the V gene TRBV11-2; 7 bases are a match to TRBD1. Germline lookup yields CDR1 SGHAT and CDR2 FQNNGV. The V segment lost 5 bases and the J segment 6 bases; nucleotides outside the gene matches: 6. The CDR3 sequence is 13 residues long. The CDR3 bases are TGTGCCAGCAGCCAACTCGACAGGGATGGCTACACCTTC. This translates into CASSQLDRDGYTF.

The chain joins TRBV5-5 to TRBJ2-3, with D unresolved. Trimming took 0 bases from V and 3 from J, leaving 8 bases between them. Germline lookup yields CDR1 SGHKS and CDR2 YYEKEE (reference sequence). The CDR3 is 14 amino acids. DNA of the CDR3: TGTGCCAGCAGCTTGGCGACCGGGACAGATACGCAGTATTTT. Amino acids: CASSLATGTDTQYF.

This chain uses TRBV6-6 with TRBJ2-2; D gene unclear. The germline V gene has CDR1 MNHNY and CDR2 SVGAGI (reference sequence). V lost 7 bases and J 7 bases, leaving 7 bases between the germline ends. This CDR3 is built from 11 residues. The CDR3 protein is CASTTVGELFF. The CDR3 region has the DNA TGTGCCAGCACCACAGTCGGGGAGCTGTTTTTT.

The DNA of the CDR3 is TGTGCCAGCAGCTTTACTAGCGGGGGGGCAAATGAGCAGTTCTTC. Its protein is CASSFTSGGANEQFF. The V gene is TRBV5-4, the J gene TRBJ2-1; TRBD2 matches at 13 bases. The germline V gene has CDR1 SGHNT and CDR2 YYREEE (reference sequence). J gave up 7 bases and V 2 bases, and 3 bases lay outside the gene matches. This CDR3 contains 15 residues.

The chain employs TRBV5-4 and TRBJ2-1, with 12 nucleotides matching TRBD2. CDR1 is SGHNT and CDR2 is YYREEE in the germline V gene (reference sequence). The CDR3 is 16 residues long. Trimming removed 3 bases from V and 4 bases from J; junction bases left unmatched: 5. CDR3 loop: CASSWGGTSGYNEQFF. CDR3 sequence (DNA): TGTGCCAGCAGCTGGGGGGGGACTAGCGGGTACAATGAGCAGTTCTTC.

This sequence joins TRBV5-1 and TRBJ1-6; 9 bases map to TRBD1. CDR1 is SGHRS and CDR2 is YFSETQ in the germline V gene. This CDR3 is 23 amino acids long. Losses at the gene ends were 4 bases for V and 0 bases for J; bases not matched to a gene: 23. The CDR3 nucleotides are TGCGCCAGCAGCCCCACAGGGGGCGCGTTCAACCCCTGGCCAAGCTCCTATAATTCACCCCTCCACTTT. Amino acid sequence: CASSPTGGAFNPWPSSYNSPLHF.

This clone was picked up one time. V gene TRBV7-2 combines with J gene TRBJ2-7; a weak D match, TRBD1 (5 bases). The CDR3 runs 12 residues. Trimming cost V 3 bases and J 4 bases, with 7 bases left between them. The V gene's germline CDR1 is SGHTA and CDR2 FQGNSA. The chain's CDR3 is CASSFDRYEQYF. As DNA, the CDR3 is TGTGCCAGCAGCTTTGACAGATACGAGCAGTACTTC.

The genes are TRBV6-5 and TRBJ2-3; the match to TRBD2 covers 8 bases. Per the germline V gene, CDR1 is MNHEY and CDR2 is SVGAGI. The CDR3 is made up of 16 amino acids. Losses at the gene ends were 1 base for V and 2 bases for J; bases not matched to a gene: 5. In DNA form, the CDR3 reads TGTGCCAGCAGTTACTGGCGCGGGGGGTCCACAGATACGCAGTATTTT. Translation gives CASSYWRGGSTDTQYF.

The V call is TRBV7-6, the J call TRBJ2-3; D is perhaps TRBD1 (6 bases). V was pared by 0 bases and J by 1 base, with 11 bases between. Per the germline V gene, CDR1 is SGHVS and CDR2 is FNYEAQ. The CDR3 consists of 16 residues. Here the CDR3 reads CASSLAGAVGTDTQYF. CDR3 DNA sequence: TGTGCCAGCAGCTTAGCGGGGGCTGTTGGCACAGATACGCAGTATTTT.